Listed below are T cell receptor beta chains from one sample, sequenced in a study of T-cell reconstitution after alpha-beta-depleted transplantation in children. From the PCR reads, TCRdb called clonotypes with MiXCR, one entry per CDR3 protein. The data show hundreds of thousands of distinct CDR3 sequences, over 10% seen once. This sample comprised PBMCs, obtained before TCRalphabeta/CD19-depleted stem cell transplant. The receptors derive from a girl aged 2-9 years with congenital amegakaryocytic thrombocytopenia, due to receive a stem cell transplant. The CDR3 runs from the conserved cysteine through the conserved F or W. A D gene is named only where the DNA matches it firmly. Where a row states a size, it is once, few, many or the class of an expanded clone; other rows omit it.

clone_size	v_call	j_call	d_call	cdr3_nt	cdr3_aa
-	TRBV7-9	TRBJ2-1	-	TGTGCCAGCAGCGTGGACCTTTGGCGGGACAATGAGCAGTTCTTC	CASSVDLWRDNEQFF
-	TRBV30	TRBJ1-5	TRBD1	TGTGCCTGGAGTGTCCGGGACAGGGGGTATCAGCCCCAGCATTTT	CAWSVRDRGYQPQHF
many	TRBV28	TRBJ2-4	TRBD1	TGTGCCAGCAGTTTAGGACAGGGGAGAAGCAAAAACATTCAGTACTTC	CASSLGQGRSKNIQYF
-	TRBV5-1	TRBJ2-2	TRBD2	TGCGCCAGCAGCACTACTGCCTTAGCGGGAGCAAACGGGGAGCTGTTTTTT	CASSTTALAGANGELFF
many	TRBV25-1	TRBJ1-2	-	TGTGCCAGCAGTGAATTTGGAGGCTATGGCTACACCTTC	CASSEFGGYGYTF
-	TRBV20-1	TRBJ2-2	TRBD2	TGCAGTGCTACACTAGCGGTGATTTCGAACACCGGGGAGCTGTTTTTT	CSATLAVISNTGELFF
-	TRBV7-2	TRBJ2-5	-	TGTGCCAGCAGCTTAATGGGGTCTGCACAGACCCAGTACTTC	CASSLMGSAQTQYF
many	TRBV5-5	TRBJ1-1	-	TGTGCCAGCAGCCCCCCGTGGAACACTGAAGCTTTCTTT	CASSPPWNTEAFF
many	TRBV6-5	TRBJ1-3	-	TGTGCCAGCAGTTACTCTAACAGGGCGGGAAACACCATATATTTT	CASSYSNRAGNTIYF
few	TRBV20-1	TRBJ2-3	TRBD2	TGCAGTGCTAGAGATCCTTATAGCGGGAGCACAGATACGCAGTATTTT	CSARDPYSGSTDTQYF
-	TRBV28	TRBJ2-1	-	TGTGCCAGCAGTTTGGGTCTGGGTGAGCAGTTCTTC	CASSLGLGEQFF
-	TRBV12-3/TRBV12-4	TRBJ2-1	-	TGTGCCAGCAGCCTGCAGGCGGGCGGTTATGAGCAGTTCTTC	CASSLQAGGYEQFF
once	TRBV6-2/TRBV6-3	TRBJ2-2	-	TGTGCCAGCAGTTTCTCGATTGGACAGCGAACCGGGGAGCTGTTTTTT	CASSFSIGQRTGELFF
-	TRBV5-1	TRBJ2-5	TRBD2	TGCGCCAGCAGCTTCCGCTTAACTAGCGGGAGAGAGGAGACCCAGTACTTC	CASSFRLTSGREETQYF
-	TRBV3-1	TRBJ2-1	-	TGTGCCAGCAGTCCAAGAGGCAGGGTCCACTACAATGAGCAGTTCTTC	CASSPRGRVHYNEQFF
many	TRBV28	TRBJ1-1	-	TGTGCCAGCAAATTCGACTGGTCTTGGGCAGGGAACACTGAAGCTTTCTTT	CASKFDWSWAGNTEAFF
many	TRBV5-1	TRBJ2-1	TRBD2	TGCGCCAGCAGCCGGGGGACTAGCGGCACAAGCTCCTACAATGAGCAGTTCTTC	CASSRGTSGTSSYNEQFF
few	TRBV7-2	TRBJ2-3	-	TGTGCCAGCAGCCCTCGGGCCAACACAGATACGCAGTATTTT	CASSPRANTDTQYF
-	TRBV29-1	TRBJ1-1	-	TGCAGCGTTGCTTTAAGAAAGGTCACTGAAGCTTTCTTT	CSVALRKVTEAFF
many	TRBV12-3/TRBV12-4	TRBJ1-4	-	TGTGCCAGCAGTCCCAGACCGCTCAATGAAAAACTGTTTTTT	CASSPRPLNEKLFF
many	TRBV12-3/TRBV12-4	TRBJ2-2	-	TGTGCCAGCAGTTCGGCTTACACCGGGGAGCTGTTTTTT	CASSSAYTGELFF
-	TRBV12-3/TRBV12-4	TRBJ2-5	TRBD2	TGTGCCAGCACCTGGGGACTAGCGGGACAAGAGACCCAGTACTTC	CASTWGLAGQETQYF
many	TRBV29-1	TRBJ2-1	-	TGCAGCGTTGGCCTTACCCACAATGAGCAGTTCTTC	CSVGLTHNEQFF
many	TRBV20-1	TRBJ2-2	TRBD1	TGCAGTGCTAGCCGGGACAGGGAAATCGGGGAGCTGTTTTTT	CSASRDREIGELFF
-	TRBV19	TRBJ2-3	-	TGTGCCAGTGATTCGGGCAGGGTTTACGGCACAGATACGCAGTATTTT	CASDSGRVYGTDTQYF
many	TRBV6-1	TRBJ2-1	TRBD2	TGTGCCAGCACCCCCGGACTAGCGGGAGTTATCGATGAGCAGTTCTTC	CASTPGLAGVIDEQFF
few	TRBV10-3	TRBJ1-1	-	TGTGCCATCGGAGAGAACACTGAAGCTTTCTTT	CAIGENTEAFF
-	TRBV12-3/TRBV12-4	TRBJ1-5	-	TGTGCCAGCAGTTTGGCTGCCAGGTCCAATCAGCCCCAGCATTTT	CASSLAARSNQPQHF
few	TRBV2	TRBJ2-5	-	TGTGCCAGCAGAGCTCCGGGGTTTAACCAAGAGACCCAGTACTTC	CASRAPGFNQETQYF
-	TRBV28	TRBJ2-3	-	TGTGCCAGCAGCGTACCCACAGATACGCAGTATTTT	CASSVPTDTQYF
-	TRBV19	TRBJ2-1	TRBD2	TGTGCCAGTAGTAACCTTAGGCTAGCGGGACTCTACAATGAGCAGTTCTTC	CASSNLRLAGLYNEQFF
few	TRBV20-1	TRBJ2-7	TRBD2	TGCAGTGCTAGAGGTGGGACTAGCCAACCAGAGCAGTACTTC	CSARGGTSQPEQYF
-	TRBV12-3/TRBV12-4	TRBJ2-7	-	TGTGCCAGCAGTGAACAGGGTATCGACGAGCAGTACTTC	CASSEQGIDEQYF
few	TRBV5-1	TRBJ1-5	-	TGCGCCAGCAGCTGCCTGCCGAGGCAGTACAATCAGCCCCAGCATTTT	CASSCLPRQYNQPQHF
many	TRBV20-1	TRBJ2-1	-	TGCAGTGCCGGAACCTTAAGCTCCTACAATGAGCAGTTCTTC	CSAGTLSSYNEQFF
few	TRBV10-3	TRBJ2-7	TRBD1	TGTGCCATACTCGGGACAGGGGAGGGCGAGCAGTACTTC	CAILGTGEGEQYF
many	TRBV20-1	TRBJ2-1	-	TGCAGTGCTCCGACTAGGAACTACAATGAGCAGTTCTTC	CSAPTRNYNEQFF
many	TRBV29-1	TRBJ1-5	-	TGCAGCGTTTCACTTGGTGATTGGGATCAGCCCCAGCATTTT	CSVSLGDWDQPQHF
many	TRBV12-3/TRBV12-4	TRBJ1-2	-	TGTGCCAGCAGTTTAAGGGGCTATGGCTACACCTTC	CASSLRGYGYTF
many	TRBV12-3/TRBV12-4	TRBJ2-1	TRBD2	TGTGCCAGCACCTTTCTAGCGGGGTCCTACAATGAGCAGTTCTTC	CASTFLAGSYNEQFF
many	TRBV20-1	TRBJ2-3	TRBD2	TGCAGTAGCGGGACCACAGATACGCAGTATTTT	CSSGTTDTQYF
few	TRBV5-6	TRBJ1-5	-	TGTGCCAGCAGCTACGGCGGCCCGACTAATCAGCCCCAGCATTTT	CASSYGGPTNQPQHF
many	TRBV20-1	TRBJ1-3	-	TGCAGCACACGACAGAGCTCCGGAAACACCATATATTTT	CSTRQSSGNTIYF
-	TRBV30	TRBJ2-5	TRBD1	TGTGCCTTGGGACAGGGTCTAGGGGAGACCCAGTACTTC	CALGQGLGETQYF
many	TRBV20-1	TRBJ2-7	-	TGCAGTGCACCCCAGGGCGATGCAAACGAGCAGTACTTC	CSAPQGDANEQYF
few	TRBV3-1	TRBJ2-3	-	TGTGCCAGCAGCCGGCGTAGCTGGAGGGATACGCAGTATTTT	CASSRRSWRDTQYF
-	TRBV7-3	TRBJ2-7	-	TGTGCCAGCAGCTTAAGGATAAGGGTTCTTTACACTGATCCACGAGCTGGTACAGGGTACGAGCAGTACTTC	CASSLRIRVLYTDPRAGTGYEQYF
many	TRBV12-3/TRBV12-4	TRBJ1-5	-	TGTGCCAGCAGCAACCAGGGGAACAATCAGCCCCAGCATTTT	CASSNQGNNQPQHF